A selection of T cell receptor beta chains follows, all from one sample in a study of T cell responses to AZD1222 COVID-19 vaccine. Method: immunoSEQ multiplex PCR; TCRdb's copy keeps in-frame clones and lacks some. The data hold about 130,000 clones, with about 94% observed a single time. The source was peripheral blood, collected on day 0 of AZD1222 vaccination. All receptors come from an adult in good health. The CDR3 runs from the conserved cysteine through the conserved F or W. D genes are given only for firm matches. Size is stated for part of the rows, as once, few or many counts, or as a class when the clone is expanded.

v_gene	j_gene	abundance	d_gene	CDR3aa	CDR3nt
TRBV4-2	TRBJ1-2	.	TRBD1	CASSQEWQGANGYTF	TGTGCCAGCAGCCAAGAATGGCAGGGGGCGAATGGCTACACCTTC
TRBV6-2/TRBV6-3	TRBJ2-7	.	.	CASSSGLASEQYF	TGTGCCAGCAGCTCGGGTCTAGCGTCCGAGCAGTACTTC
TRBV29-1	TRBJ2-7	.	.	CSASGGSYEQYF	TGCAGCGCCTCCGGGGGTTCCTACGAGCAGTACTTC
TRBV28	TRBJ1-4	.	.	CASSLKRPFNEKLFF	TGTGCCAGCAGCCTAAAACGTCCGTTTAATGAAAAACTGTTTTTT
TRBV28	TRBJ1-2	.	TRBD1	CASYAPDRTPSCTF	TGTGCCAGCTATGCCCCGGACAGGACGCCCTCCTGCACCTTC
TRBV28	TRBJ2-7	.	.	CASGSLYEQYF	TGTGCCAGCGGTTCCCTCTACGAGCAGTACTTC
TRBV5-3	TRBJ2-1	.	.	CARSLAAEGEQFF	TGTGCCAGAAGCTTGGCCGCAGAGGGTGAGCAGTTCTTC
TRBV7-6	TRBJ1-1	.	.	CASSLARGPDTEAFF	TGTGCCAGCAGCTTAGCGCGGGGTCCAGACACTGAAGCTTTCTTT
TRBV7-9	TRBJ2-7	.	TRBD2	CASSPQGRGAYEQYF	TGTGCCAGCAGCCCCCAGGGCCGGGGGGCCTACGAGCAGTACTTC
TRBV7-9	TRBJ2-3	.	TRBD2	CASKRTSGRFSTDTQYF	TGTGCCAGCAAACGGACTAGCGGGAGGTTTAGCACAGATACGCAGTATTTT
TRBV28	TRBJ1-2	.	.	CASSIDRPLNYTF	TGTGCCAGCAGTATCGACAGGCCCCTAAACTACACCTTC
TRBV2	TRBJ2-7	once	.	CASKSPRLGVNEQYF	TGTGCCAGCAAGAGCCCCCGACTAGGTGTGAACGAGCAGTACTTC
TRBV9	TRBJ2-7	once	.	CASSVDVSPYEQYF	TGTGCCAGCAGCGTAGATGTGTCTCCCTACGAGCAGTACTTC
TRBV19	TRBJ2-7	.	.	CASSTRTWDGSSYEQYF	TGTGCCAGTAGTACTCGAACTTGGGACGGGAGCTCCTACGAGCAGTACTTC
TRBV19	TRBJ1-6	.	TRBD1	CASSIGTGNSPLHF	TGTGCCAGTAGTATCGGGACAGGAAATTCACCCCTCCACTTT
TRBV5-1	TRBJ1-4	.	TRBD1	CASSFRTGGLNEKLFF	TGCGCCAGCAGCTTCCGGACAGGGGGACTTAATGAAAAACTGTTTTTT
TRBV5-4	TRBJ2-3	.	TRBD2	CASSLGAGSPNTQYF	TGTGCCAGCAGCTTGGGAGCGGGATCCCCAAATACGCAGTATTTT
TRBV14	TRBJ2-3	.	.	CASSQDSYTQYF	TGTGCCAGCAGCCAAGATAGCTATACGCAGTATTTT
TRBV21-1	TRBJ2-1	.	.	CASSKRVFGGNNEQFF	TGTGCCAGCAGCAAGAGGGTTTTCGGTGGGAACAATGAGCAGTTCTTC
TRBV28	TRBJ1-3	.	.	CASSRTGSTGTIYF	TGTGCCAGCAGTAGGACCGGGAGTACCGGCACCATATATTTT
TRBV19	TRBJ2-7	once	TRBD2	CASSKAGGPGEQYF	TGTGCCAGTAGTAAAGCGGGAGGGCCGGGGGAGCAGTACTTC
TRBV28	TRBJ1-5	.	.	CASHTGITQPQHF	TGTGCCAGCCATACGGGGATCACACAGCCCCAGCATTTT
TRBV6-6	TRBJ2-7	.	TRBD2	CASSYSAAGNSYEQYF	TGTGCCAGCAGTTACTCAGCAGCGGGGAACTCCTACGAGCAGTACTTC
TRBV24-1	TRBJ2-5	.	TRBD1	CATSDPQTGQQETQYF	TGTGCCACCAGTGATCCCCAGACAGGGCAACAAGAGACCCAGTACTTC
TRBV24-1	TRBJ1-5	.	.	CATSDPAVQENQPQHF	TGTGCCACCAGTGACCCTGCGGTCCAAGAGAATCAGCCCCAGCATTTT
TRBV6-5	TRBJ2-1	.	.	CASRNHNEQFF	TGTGCCAGCAGAAACCACAATGAGCAGTTCTTC
TRBV16	TRBJ1-2	.	TRBD1	CASSHGTDYGYTF	TGTGCCAGCAGCCACGGGACAGACTATGGCTACACCTTC
TRBV9	TRBJ2-1	.	.	CASSPRSWPHEQFF	TGTGCCAGCAGCCCCCGCTCGTGGCCACATGAGCAGTTCTTC
TRBV7-2	TRBJ1-5	.	.	CASSLEGRIFNQPQHF	TGTGCCAGCAGCTTAGAGGGGCGGATTTTCAATCAGCCCCAGCATTTT
TRBV5-1	TRBJ1-3	.	TRBD1	CASSLWGQGISGNTIYF	TGCGCCAGCAGCTTGTGGGGACAGGGAATTTCTGGAAACACCATATATTTT
TRBV6-5	TRBJ1-1	.	TRBD1	CASTPTGRTEAFF	TGTGCCAGCACCCCGACAGGGAGGACTGAAGCTTTCTTT
TRBV28	TRBJ1-1	.	.	CASISTGKRAFF	TGTGCCAGCATCTCAACAGGGAAGCGAGCTTTCTTT
TRBV7-2	TRBJ2-1	.	TRBD2	CASSFSGATYNEQFF	TGTGCCAGCAGCTTTAGCGGGGCAACCTACAATGAGCAGTTCTTC
TRBV19	TRBJ1-2	.	.	CASRNQGTGYTF	TGTGCCAGTAGGAATCAGGGGACTGGCTACACCTTC
TRBV6-5	TRBJ1-2	.	.	CASSLDSILNYGYTF	TGTGCCAGCAGCTTGGACAGCATACTCAACTATGGCTACACCTTC
TRBV4-1	TRBJ2-1	.	TRBD2	CASSRGSARSSYNEQFF	TGCGCCAGCAGCCGCGGGAGCGCCCGTAGCTCCTACAATGAGCAGTTCTTC
TRBV10-3	TRBJ2-5	.	TRBD1	CAISGTGGSETQYF	TGTGCCATCAGTGGTACAGGGGGCAGCGAGACCCAGTACTTC
TRBV14	TRBJ2-3	.	TRBD2	CASSPRDYFTDTQYF	TGTGCCAGCAGCCCCCGGGACTACTTCACAGATACGCAGTATTTT
TRBV6-5	TRBJ2-1	once	TRBD2	CASRPWTSSYNEQFF	TGTGCCAGCAGGCCGTGGACTAGCTCCTACAATGAGCAGTTCTTC
TRBV11-2	TRBJ2-7	.	.	CASSARAQEINEQYF	TGTGCCAGCAGCGCGCGAGCGCAAGAAATTAACGAGCAGTACTTC
TRBV24-1	TRBJ2-1	.	TRBD2	CATSDRRSSGNEQFF	TGTGCCACCAGTGATCGTAGGTCTAGCGGGAATGAGCAGTTCTTC
TRBV7-9	TRBJ2-1	.	TRBD2	CASSRRSGSSYNEQFF	TGTGCCAGCAGCCGTAGAAGCGGGAGCTCCTACAATGAGCAGTTCTTC
TRBV19	TRBJ1-5	.	.	CASSNREQRQPQHF	TGTGCCAGTAGTAACAGGGAGCAGAGGCAGCCCCAGCATTTT
TRBV30	TRBJ1-6	.	TRBD1	CAWKSRDRGNSPLHF	TGTGCCTGGAAATCGAGAGACAGGGGTAATTCACCCCTCCACTTT
TRBV5-4	TRBJ1-2	.	.	CASSHTGSHYGYTF	TGTGCCAGCAGCCATACAGGGAGTCACTATGGCTACACCTTC
TRBV11-2	TRBJ1-2	.	.	CASSWQGTSNYGYTF	TGTGCCAGCAGCTGGCAGGGGACTTCTAACTATGGCTACACCTTC
TRBV6-6	TRBJ2-1	.	TRBD2	CASRNRDYTYNEQFF	TGTGCCAGCAGGAACCGGGACTACACCTACAATGAGCAGTTCTTC
TRBV11-2	TRBJ2-7	.	.	CASSLDTSYEQYF	TGTGCCAGCAGCTTAGACACCTCCTACGAGCAGTACTTC
TRBV5-1	TRBJ1-2	.	.	CASSSGGGDGYTF	TGCGCCAGCAGCTCGGGGGGTGGCGATGGCTACACCTTC
TRBV18	TRBJ1-5	.	TRBD1	CASSQTDRGNQPQHF	TGTGCCAGCTCACAAACGGACAGGGGCAATCAGCCCCAGCATTTT
TRBV6-5	TRBJ1-4	.	.	CASSYRMDEKLFF	TGTGCCAGCAGTTACAGGATGGATGAAAAACTGTTTTTT
TRBV6-2/TRBV6-3	TRBJ2-2	.	.	CASSRLANTGELFF	TGTGCCAGCAGCCGACTAGCGAACACCGGGGAGCTGTTTTTT
TRBV21-1	TRBJ1-4	.	.	CASSKGGPEVWVTGGNEKLFF	TGTGCCAGCAGCAAAGGGGGCCCCGAGGTTTGGGTGACAGGGGGGAATGAAAAACTGTTTTTT